This TCR beta chain was sequenced for a study of Ad26.COV2.S vaccination and SARS-CoV-2 variants. As to treatment: roughly 19 received Ad26.COV2.S at low or high dose, single or two shots; roughly 5 received placebo; per-sample allocation not given. Material that was analyzed had been drawn on day 63 after the first vaccine or placebo injection. Donation was by an adult aged 18-55 years who was in Boston. The table came from immunoSEQ multiplex PCR; TCRdb's copy has only in-frame clones and leaves some out. The table has around 340,000 clones, around 89% seen once; the top ten hold 6.4%. The CDR3 consists of 15 residues. Germline CDR1 SEHNR, CDR2 FQNEAQ (reference sequence). V trimming: 2 bases; J trimming: 4 bases; junction bases outside the gene matches: 6.

Specimen: peripheral blood, collected in a trial of Ad26.COV2.S vaccine versus placebo. The rearrangement joins TRBV7-9 to TRBJ2-3, with TRBD2 matching 7 bases. The clonotype originates from a person aged 18-60 years who received the Ad26.COV2.S COVID-19 vaccine or a placebo. The CDR3 here is CASSLTAGDADTQYF. DNA for the CDR3: TGTGCCAGCAGCTTAACGGCGGGGGACGCAGATACGCAGTATTTT.